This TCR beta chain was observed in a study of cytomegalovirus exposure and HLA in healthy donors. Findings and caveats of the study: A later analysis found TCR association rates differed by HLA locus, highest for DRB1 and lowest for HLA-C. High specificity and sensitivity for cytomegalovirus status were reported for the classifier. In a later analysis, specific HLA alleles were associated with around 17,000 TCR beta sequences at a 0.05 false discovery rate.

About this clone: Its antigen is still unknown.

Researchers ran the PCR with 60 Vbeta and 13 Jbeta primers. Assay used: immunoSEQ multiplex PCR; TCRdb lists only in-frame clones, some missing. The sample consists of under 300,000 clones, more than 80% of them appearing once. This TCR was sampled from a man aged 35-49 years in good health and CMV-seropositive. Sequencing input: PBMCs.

Here the CDR3 reads CASSGTFLAYEQYF. For the CDR3, the DNA is TGTGCCAGTAGTGGGACATTCCTTGCCTACGAGCAGTACTTC. The V gene is TRBV19, the J gene TRBJ2-7; D may be TRBD1 (6 bases). The CDR3 is 14 amino acids. Germline values: CDR1 LNHDA, CDR2 SQIVND (reference sequence). Trimming stripped 5 bases from V and 2 bases from J, with 13 bases between.